The 30 T cell receptor beta chains presented below share a single source sample, sequenced in a study of blood T cell repertoires in COVID-19. Profiling relied on immunoSEQ multiplex PCR, and the TCRdb table lists in-frame clones only, not all of them. The table lists 200,000 to 250,000 clones, about nine tenths of them singletons. The sample comprised peripheral blood. These receptors all stem from an elderly man with acute or convalescent COVID-19.

V usage is TRBV6-5 and J usage is TRBJ2-7; 9 nucleotides match TRBD1. Germline V lookup: CDR1 MNHEY, CDR2 SVGAGI. CDR3 length equals 13 residues. The ends lost 5 bases at V and 6 bases at J; junction bases unmatched: 5. CDR3 DNA sequence: TGTGCCAGCAGTCCGGGACAGGGTTTCGAGCAGTACGTC. This translates into CASSPGQGFEQYV.

The CDR3 DNA follows: TGTGCCAGCAGGGATAGCGGGAGGCCTCCGGGGGAGCAGTACTTC. This gives the protein CASRDSGRPPGEQYF. The chain couples TRBV27 to TRBJ2-7; 10 nucleotides agree with TRBD2. Germline V gene data show CDR1 as MNHEY and CDR2 as SMNVEV (reference sequence). V was pared by 6 bases and J by 7 bases, with 12 bases of the junction left unmatched. The length of the CDR3 is 15 residues.

The rearrangement links TRBV19 to TRBJ1-1; D gene uncertain. V lost 4 bases to trimming and J lost 11 bases, with 14 bases between them. The CDR3 runs 12 residues. The germline CDR1 and CDR2 sequences are LNHDA and SQIVND (reference sequence). CDR3 DNA: TGTGCCAGTAGTAAGCATATGGAGCTCGCTTTCTTT. Translated, it gives CASSKHMELAFF.

Turning to this clone: The sample has other DNA sequences that encode this CDR3 too. V and J are TRBV5-1 and TRBJ2-3; D is unclear. The length of the CDR3 is 14 residues. Germline V lookup: CDR1 SGHRS, CDR2 YFSETQ. V gave up 0 bases and J gave up 5 bases, with 10 bases separating them. In DNA, the CDR3 is TGCGCCAGCAGCTTGGGAGGTGTTGGAGATACGCAGTATTTT. Translating it yields CASSLGGVGDTQYF.

The gene calls are TRBV14 and TRBJ2-5, with 12 bases lining up with TRBD2. J lost 2 bases, V lost 5 bases, and 12 bases had no gene match. Per germline, CDR1 SGHDN and CDR2 FVKESK. There are 18 residues in the CDR3. The CDR3 DNA follows: TGTGCCAGCAGCTCTCTAGCGGGAGGGCGTTCATTTCAAGAGACCCAGTACTTC. This encodes CASSSLAGGRSFQETQYF.

The J gene is TRBJ1-2, the V gene TRBV4-2, with D perhaps matching TRBD1 (5 bases). CDR1 and CDR2 from the germline V gene are LGHNA and YNFKEQ. Between the trimmed V and J ends, which lost 0 bases and 4 bases, there was a span of 15 bases. The CDR3 spans 16 residues. In DNA, the CDR3 is TGTGCCAGCAGCCAAGATCAGGGCAGGGAGGGCTATGGCTACACCTTC. Its translation is CASSQDQGREGYGYTF.

The V and J genes are TRBV11-3 and TRBJ1-6, with unresolved D. From germline, CDR1 is SGHNT and CDR2 YENEEA. V lost 5 bases, J lost 10 bases, and 12 bases lay in between. The CDR3 is made up of 13 amino acids. The CDR3 nucleotides are TGTGCCAGCAGCCACTCCTCCAACTCACCCCTCCACTTT. Protein sequence: CASSHSSNSPLHF.

The rearrangement uses TRBV19 and TRBJ1-1; 8 bases match TRBD1. CDR1 LNHDA and CDR2 SQIVND come from the germline V gene (reference sequence). Losses at the gene ends were 6 bases for V and 0 bases for J; bases not matched to a gene: 3. The CDR3 runs to 14 residues. The DNA for the CDR3 is TGTGCCAGTAGAGCGGGACAGGTGAACACTGAAGCTTTCTTT. It translates to CASRAGQVNTEAFF.

CDR3 sequence (DNA): TGTGCCAGCAGTTCCGCAGGACTAGCCTACGAGCAGTACGTC. This codes for CASSSAGLAYEQYV. The chain couples TRBV7-9 to TRBJ2-7; 7 bases are shared with TRBD2. V gave up 6 bases and J gave up 2 bases; unmatched junction bases: 7. Per the germline V gene, CDR1 is SEHNR and CDR2 is FQNEAQ (reference sequence). The CDR3 sequence is 14 residues long.

The CDR3 DNA follows: TGTGCCAGCAGCTTAGTTCCTGTGGAGGGGAGGGGAGCTTTCTTT. Its protein product is CASSLVPVEGRGAFF. The chain links TRBV7-9 to TRBJ1-1; possible D gene TRBD1, 5 bases. Germline lookup yields CDR1 SEHNR and CDR2 FQNEAQ (reference sequence). V was trimmed by 1 base and J by 10 bases, leaving 19 bases between them. The CDR3 loop spans 15 amino acids.

This chain uses TRBV2 with TRBJ1-6; tentatively, D is TRBD1 (5 bases). The CDR3 runs 14 residues. Deletions cut 3 bases from V and 8 bases from J, with 11 bases between. Per the germline V gene, CDR1 is SNHLY and CDR2 is FYNNEI. As DNA, the CDR3 is TGTGCCAGCAGTGACAGGGCCATCGATTCACCCCTCCACTTT. Amino acid sequence: CASSDRAIDSPLHF.

This chain joins TRBV10-2 and TRBJ2-6; D remains unclear. Looked up from germline, CDR1 is WSHSY and CDR2 is SAAADI. V lost 0 bases and J 0 bases, leaving 6 bases between the germline ends. This CDR3 contains 16 residues. CDR3 loop: CASSESGASGANVLTF. The CDR3, as DNA: TGCGCCAGCAGTGAGTCCGGAGCCTCTGGGGCCAACGTCCTGACTTTC.

This clone was recorded a few times. The chain carries TRBV7-9 and TRBJ2-2; TRBD2 matches at 8 bases. Germline trimming cut 0 bases from V and 5 bases from J; bases unmatched to any gene: 2. The CDR3 is 15 amino acids. Germline-derived CDR1 and CDR2 are SEHNR and FQNEAQ (reference sequence). As DNA, the CDR3 is TGTGCCAGCAGCTTAGCCCCGGGGGGGACCGGGGAGCTGTTTTTT. Its protein product is CASSLAPGGTGELFF.

The chain links TRBV6-1 to TRBJ2-2; tentatively, D is TRBD1 (6 bases). The CDR3 runs 18 residues. Germline CDR1 and CDR2: MNHNS and SASEGT. V lost 4 bases, J lost 0 bases, and 18 bases lay in between. CDR3 protein: CASSGQADWTANTGELFF. The CDR3 DNA reads TGTGCCAGCAGTGGACAGGCCGACTGGACCGCGAACACCGGGGAGCTGTTTTTT.

The chain combines TRBV11-2 with TRBJ2-7; weak D call: TRBD1 (5 bases). The CDR3 contains 17 residues. The germline V gene has CDR1 SGHAT and CDR2 FQNNGV. Deletions cut 2 bases from V and 3 bases from J, with 20 bases between. The CDR3 region is CASSLRGPGLKIYEQYF. Here the CDR3 DNA reads TGTGCCAGCAGCTTAAGGGGTCCCGGGTTGAAAATCTACGAGCAGTACTTC.

This clone was seen a few times. The chain employs TRBV6-5 and TRBJ1-6, with 9 positions matching TRBD1. V was pared by 8 bases and J by 9 bases, with 11 bases of the junction left unmatched. This CDR3 spans 15 amino acids. From germline, CDR1 is MNHEY and CDR2 SVGAGI. CDR3 sequence reads: CASGFGQGKGSPLHF. The DNA of the CDR3 is TGTGCCAGCGGGTTCGGACAGGGGAAAGGTTCACCCCTCCACTTT.

This clone appeared many times. This chain links TRBV7-3 with TRBJ2-7; D is perhaps TRBD2 (5 bases). Germline V CDR1 and CDR2: SGHTA, FQGTGA. V gave up 2 bases and J gave up 9 bases, with 17 bases separating them. The CDR3 has 14 residues. The CDR3: CASSLGPSSGGQYF. In DNA, the CDR3 is TGTGCCAGCAGCTTAGGGCCTTCCAGCGGAGGGCAGTACTTC.

The chain carries TRBV6-5 and TRBJ2-5; D gene unclear. V dropped 0 bases and J dropped 4 bases, with 12 bases sitting between them. The germline V gene encodes CDR1 MNHEY and CDR2 SVGAGI. The CDR3 length is 15 residues. CDR3 bases: TGTGCCAGCAGTTACTCGAAGGCTAGTCGAGAGACCCAGTACTTC. Amino acids: CASSYSKASRETQYF.

CDR3 bases: TGTGCCAGCAGCTTAACCTTATCGGGAGGTCCCTACGAGCAGTACTTC. Amino acid sequence: CASSLTLSGGPYEQYF. The chain couples TRBV7-8 to TRBJ2-7, with 7 bases aligning to TRBD2. With V trimmed by 2 bases and J by 2 bases, 9 bases remained unmatched. CDR3 length equals 16 residues. Germline values: CDR1 SGHVS, CDR2 FQNEAQ.

The chain combines TRBV5-1 with TRBJ2-3; 10 positions agree with TRBD1. The CDR3 extends over 15 amino acids. Germline loops: CDR1 SGHRS, CDR2 YFSETQ. V shed 2 bases, J shed 3 bases, and the junction held 3 bases outside the gene matches. In DNA, the CDR3 is TGCGCCAGCAGCTTTGGACAGGGGGGGACAGATACGCAGTATTTT. Its translation is CASSFGQGGTDTQYF.

The genes are TRBV5-1 and TRBJ1-2, with 9 bases lining up with TRBD1. V trimming: 5 bases; J trimming: 1 base; junction bases outside the gene matches: 12. Germline V gene data show CDR1 as SGHRS and CDR2 as YFSETQ. The CDR3 extends over 17 amino acids. CDR3 residues: CASRGPGQGGNNYGYTF. CDR3 nucleotides: TGCGCCAGCAGGGGACCGGGACAGGGCGGTAATAACTATGGCTACACCTTC.

The rearrangement uses TRBV24-1 and TRBJ2-1; tentative D call: TRBD2 (6 bases). CDR1 is KGHDR and CDR2 is SFDVKD in the germline V gene. V gave up 0 bases and J gave up 4 bases, with 18 bases separating them. The CDR3 length is 18 residues. CDR3 residues: CATSDLESVAGRYNEQFF. For the CDR3, the DNA is TGTGCCACCAGTGATTTGGAATCAGTCGCGGGAAGATACAATGAGCAGTTCTTC.

The chain recombines TRBV24-1 with TRBJ2-4; D may be TRBD2 (6 bases). CDR3 length equals 17 residues. V was pared by 4 bases and J by 3 bases, with 18 bases between. CDR1 and CDR2 from the germline V gene are KGHDR and SFDVKD. Here the CDR3 reads CATSDPSEPSVKNIQYF. The DNA for the CDR3 is TGTGCCACCAGTGACCCTAGCGAGCCCTCGGTCAAAAACATTCAGTACTTC.

This clone showed up just a few times. The chain combines TRBV28 with TRBJ1-1, with D uncertain. This CDR3 spans 13 amino acids. Germline lookup yields CDR1 MDHEN and CDR2 SYDVKM. The germline V and J ends were trimmed by 1 base and 4 bases, with 7 bases remaining between them. The CDR3 nucleotides are TGTGCCAGCAGTTTATCGAGGGCCACTGAAGCTTTCTTT. Residues: CASSLSRATEAFF.

The chain employs TRBV4-3 and TRBJ1-2, with 9 bases that match TRBD1. This CDR3 contains 16 residues. V was pared by 0 bases and J by 4 bases, with 6 bases of the junction left unmatched. Germline CDR1 and CDR2: LGHNA and YSLEER. The CDR3, as DNA: TGCGCCAGCAGCCAAGATCCGGGGACAGGGATCTATGGCTACACCTTC. Translating it yields CASSQDPGTGIYGYTF.

The J gene is TRBJ2-1, the V gene TRBV7-3; 8 bases map to TRBD2. J was trimmed by 6 bases and V by 5 bases; bases with no gene match: 15. Germline V gives CDR1 SGHTA, CDR2 FQGTGA. This CDR3 spans 17 amino acids. CDR3 residues: CASSPTLLAARGNEQFF. CDR3 sequence (DNA): TGTGCCAGCAGCCCCACCCTACTAGCGGCGCGGGGCAATGAGCAGTTCTTC.

This clone was detected a few times. V is TRBV27 and J is TRBJ1-6, with 9 bases matching TRBD1. Germline assignment: CDR1 MNHEY and CDR2 SMNVEV (reference sequence). This CDR3 is 13 amino acids long. V gave up 7 bases and J gave up 8 bases; unmatched junction bases: 3. In DNA form, the CDR3 reads TGTGCCAGCACGACAGGGGGTTATTCACCCCTCCACTTT. Amino acids: CASTTGGYSPLHF.

This chain uses TRBV6-5 with TRBJ1-4; no definite D call. This CDR3 contains 15 residues. Trimming stripped 0 bases from V and 5 bases from J, with 10 bases between. CDR1 is MNHEY and CDR2 is SVGAGI in the germline V gene. CDR3 residues: CASSYSGRKNEKLFF. Written as DNA, the CDR3 is TGTGCCAGCAGTTACTCTGGCAGGAAAAATGAAAAACTGTTTTTT.

V is TRBV24-1 and J is TRBJ2-1, with TRBD2 matching 10 bases. CDR1 is KGHDR and CDR2 is SFDVKD in the germline V gene. V trimming: 5 bases; J trimming: 10 bases; junction bases outside the gene matches: 13. The CDR3 covers 16 residues. CDR3 coding DNA: TGTGCCACCAGTGGGGCTAGCGGGAGTCTCCTATTAGAGCAGTTCTTC. Translated, it gives CATSGASGSLLLEQFF.

The chain has TRBV3-1 (or the pseudogene TRBV3-2) and TRBJ2-3; TRBD2 matches 10 bases. Germline V gives CDR1 LGHDT, CDR2 YNNKEL (reference sequence). The CDR3 is 15 amino acids. V was clipped by 5 bases and J by 4 bases; unmatched bases: 6. The CDR3, as DNA: TGTGCCAGCAGCACGGGACTAGCGCCCGCAGATACGCAGTATTTT. It encodes CASSTGLAPADTQYF.